This TCR beta chain appears in the sequencing data of a study of cytomegalovirus exposure and HLA in healthy donors (dated by TCRdb to about 2017). Study-wide context: In an earlier analysis of about 560 of the donors, less than 350 Gb of sequence data and 90 million to 120 million unique TCR beta sequences from 150 million to 200 million T cells were reported. Donor age, sex, ethnicity and CMV serostatus were collected together with the repertoire data. Because of strong linkage in the cohort, roughly five DR-DQ haplotypes were treated as single units for association and clustering. The genetic ancestry cluster associated with self-reported Caucasian donors included about 81% of the roughly 400 genotyped donors. HLA typing covered class I and class II loci at four-digit resolution. A later genetic analysis took genome-wide SNP genotypes for about 55% of the roughly 670 donors and used that subset as a discovery cohort. Typing coverage varied by locus: about 629-630 donors for A, B, C, DRB1 and DQB1; roughly 560 for DQA1; 606 for DPA1; 450 to 480 for DPB1. Across some 400 genotyped donors of the cohort, an average of about 240,000 unique TCR beta nucleotide sequences per donor were sequenced, and approximately 17% of those sequences were non-productive. The study combined high-throughput TCR immunosequencing, statistical association of individual TCRs with disease status, and machine learning to predict cytomegalovirus infection status. Approximately 300 gigabases of sequencing data and roughly 81 million unique TCR sequences made up an early release that covered under 750 HLA-typed donors. An earlier analysis of nearly 600 of the donors applied high-throughput TCR beta sequencing to assess whether each TCR beta V gene segment acted as functional or pseudogenic. A later analysis re-analyzed previously published TCR beta repertoires from about 730 donors and added high-resolution HLA genotyping to study TCR occurrence patterns. The study aimed to test whether cataloging public T cell receptors could reveal signatures of past pathogen exposure. Every repertoire in the discovery cohort had been generated on one and the same sequencing platform. In addition to the first cohort of 500 to 850 subjects, a separate validation cohort of 120 different subjects was used. Using immunosequencing, the study profiled T cell repertoires from fewer than 700 subjects and related those repertoires to cytomegalovirus serostatus. Rather than using new phenotypic data, the later analysis identified candidate immune exposures from TCR beta sequences and from how often those sequences occurred across donors. Study-level results and caveats: Sequencing depth was assumed to be roughly uniform across donors in the presence/absence analyses, though that assumption may not hold. A later genetic analysis reported fewer N-insertions in productive TCRs among donors in an Asian-associated ancestry cluster than the approximately 700-donor mean. The classifier was reported to diagnose cytomegalovirus status with high specificity and sensitivity in both the original and validation cohorts. CMV serostatus was the only immune exposure information available for the cohort. Linkage disequilibrium might explain the correlated functional status among segregating V segments, but an unknown experimental factor could not be excluded. Some IMGT-functional V segments, including TRBV6-2 and TRBV6-3, could not be told apart with the 87-base-pair reads, so those segments were excluded. This cohort had only TCR beta chains sequenced, and the lack of alpha or paired-chain data limited which features could be detected. It was suggested by the authors that the approach could potentially be generalized to other disease states and immunological phenotypes. Specific HLA alleles were associated with 15,000 to 20,000 TCR beta sequences at a false discovery rate of 0.05 in a later analysis. In vitro tests confirmed that three of the cytomegalovirus-associated TCR beta chains recognize cytomegalovirus antigens. In a later analysis, the rate of TCR association differed among HLA loci, with DRB1 alleles having the most associated TCRs and HLA-C alleles having the fewest. Around 16 rarely observed V segments, including chromosome 9 orphons, were excluded from the earlier analysis of several hundred of the donors because counts were too low. V-gene and J-gene trimming of TCR beta chains was associated with a missense DCLRE1C variant in a later genetic analysis, and the association was replicated in an independent cohort. A group of highly shared sequence variants was considered likely to be a technical artifact of the sequencing pipeline. A later analysis found that most CMV-associated TCR beta chains appeared HLA-restricted, with HLA associations seemingly driven largely by CMV exposure. Most TCR sequences were observed very rarely across donors, whereas some public TCRs were present in many individuals. A further reported finding was that TCR beta sequences accurately predicted the HLA-A and HLA-B alleles for most subjects in the first cohort. A later analysis found that HLA-associated TCR beta chains were more clonally expanded and had lower generation probabilities than equally common non-associated chains. A later analysis reported that several top co-occurrence clusters appeared linked to parvovirus B19, influenza, CMV and Epstein-Barr virus. Assigning TCR associations to individual alleles was difficult when HLA alleles, especially DR and DQ, strongly co-occurred. In an earlier analysis of over 550 of the donors, most TCR beta V segments were observed in productive rearrangements about 90% or about 30% of the time, broadly matching IMGT annotations. The study gave a list of about 160 TCR beta chains associated with cytomegalovirus. Because HLA typing was unavailable for some donors at each locus, only the typed subset was used in association tests.

In total, over 600 healthy bone marrow donors made up the cohort. At the time of sampling, all cohort members were nominally healthy, though unrecorded immune exposures were likely present. The donor tested CMV seronegative, placing the donor among the roughly 350 seronegative members of the cohort. Every donor gave a peripheral blood sample, and the peripheral blood mononuclear cells from that sample were used for TCR beta sequencing. The Qiagen DNeasy Blood Extraction Kit was used to extract genomic DNA from the blood cell samples. Turning to this clone: Its antigen target is currently unknown. No base qualities exist here, and no much larger clone lies one base off it.

Trimming takes 6 bases from V and 4 bases from J, and the germline ends sit 7 bases apart. From the cysteine up to the phenylalanine, the CDR3 has a length of 12 residues. Solely the CDR3 DNA is kept, with 36 bases framed from the first base. Sequences SNHLY (CDR1) and FYNNEI (CDR2) are obtained from the germline V gene. Library method: the immunoSEQ multiplex PCR assay. For the multiplex PCR, a mixture combining 60 forward primers for TCR Vbeta segments and 13 reverse primers for TCR Jbeta segments was used. A multiplex PCR assay on genomic DNA amplified the CDR3 region of rearranged TCR beta genes. Amplified TCR beta libraries were sequenced as 87-base-pair reads on the Illumina HiSeq System. The authors processed their data as follows. In a later analysis, tens of millions of unique TCR beta chains were counted across the 500 to 850 repertoires, and around 11 million of these chains were shared by at least two donors. Raw reads were error-corrected and collapsed into unique sequences by a nearest-neighbor algorithm in which closely related sequences were merged to remove PCR and sequencing errors. Alignment of CDR3 sequences to IMGT reference sequences was used to assign V, D and J gene segments. For a sequence to be retained, a match of at least six nucleotides was required to both a V gene segment and a J gene segment. A rearrangement counted as productive if the CDR3 had no stop codons and remained in frame with V and J, and every other rearrangement counted as non-productive. Following IMGT convention, CDR3 was defined as the stretch from the second conserved V-encoded cysteine to the conserved J-encoded phenylalanine. Sequences without an unambiguous match to a single V gene segment were excluded from the earlier analysis of a few hundred of the donors. In an earlier analysis of 587 of the donors, a V segment was called functional when productive rearrangements were above 56.7%, and segregating when the standard deviation between donors exceeded 5%. A statistical classification framework was built to diagnose cytomegalovirus status from the catalog of TCR beta chain sequences. In a later analysis, TCR nucleotide sequences were compared against IMGT/GENE-DB human TR gene sequences so that V and J genes could be assigned. A later analysis assigned CDR3 sequences and most-parsimonious VDJ recombination scenarios with the TCRdist pipeline. In a later analysis, each TCR beta chain was defined by its CDR3 amino acid sequence together with its V-gene family, and reads lacking a unique V-gene family were excluded. As a way to deal with suspected cross-contamination and a sequencing artifact, a later analysis dropped 450 to 600 nucleotide sequences that were highly shared and had low generation probability. In a later analysis, a clonal expansion index for each public chain was calculated from normalized within-repertoire ranks of inferred template counts. Generation probabilities in a later analysis came from a VDJ recombination model fitted to out-of-frame rearrangements, and those results were checked against IGoR. Hypergeometric tests were used in a later analysis to score TCR-TCR, TCR-HLA and TCR-CMV co-occurrence, with a repertoire-size bias correction applied to the TCR pairs. In a later analysis, false discovery rates were estimated by permuting HLA or CMV assignments 20 times. In a later analysis, co-occurring TCRs were grouped using DBSCAN, and TCRdist sequence similarity was added for clustering within HLA-allele-positive subsets. Repertoires with fewer than 30,000 or more than 120,000 public chains were left out of co-occurrence clustering, as were a handful of repertoires with anomalous nucleotide sharing. TCRdb re-hosts the immuneACCESS table, in-frame sequences only. Its copies lack some clones; in the studies checked, an unresolved V gene accounts for under half of them, and the cause for the rest is not known. D and trimming were read from the DNA, whereas the V and J calls and clone size are those reported in that table. The sample includes under 110,000 clones, with under 80% observed a single time. The top ten constitute 3% to 4.5% of the sample.

Sequencing was carried out using PBMCs. The rearrangement joined TRBV2 to TRBJ2-1, with no reliable assignment of the D segment. This receptor was identified in a man in his sixties in good health and CMV-seronegative. The bases read TGTGCCAGCAGCCCCTCTTACAATGAGCAGTTCTTC. This yields the protein CASSPSYNEQFF.